Below are 30 T cell receptor beta chains sequenced from a single sample in a study of tumor and adjacent non-tumor tissue in lung cancer. TCRbeta libraries were built with three rounds of nested PCR, modified from ARM-PCR. TCRdb used MiXCR to reprocess the multiplex PCR reads, holding one entry per CDR3 protein. The table has about 75,000 distinct CDR3 sequences, 60% to 85% seen once; the top ten hold over 9.5%. No cell sorting was done before RNA was extracted from the tissue. Input material: lung tumor tissue. All receptors come from a woman in her 50s with non-small cell lung cancer.

As regards this clonotype: Because the CDR3 is missing its conserved closing phenylalanine or tryptophan, this is likely a read error. The J gene is TRBJ2-1, the V gene TRBV10-1; 14 bases agree with TRBD2. CDR1 and CDR2 (germline): WNHNN, SYGVQD (reference sequence). J gave up 7 bases and V 4 bases, and 6 bases lay outside the gene matches. This CDR3 spans 16 amino acids. This chain's CDR3 is CASSGSGTSGGNEQFY. The CDR3 DNA follows: TGCGCCAGCAGTGGATCCGGGACTAGCGGGGGTAATGAGCAGTTCTAC.

Turning to this clonotype: Relative to the germline gene, one junction end is altered; a read error may explain this. The V and J genes are TRBV5-4 and TRBJ2-4; 8 bases are a match to TRBD2. Germline V gene sequence: CDR1 SGHNT, CDR2 YYREEE (reference sequence). CDR3 size: 13 residues. The CDR3 sequence is CASNYERENTQYF. The CDR3 bases are TGTGCCAGCAATTACGAGCGGGAGAACACTCAGTACTTC.

This clonotype occurred once. This likely comes from a read error, as the CDR3 has no conserved phenylalanine or tryptophan at its end. The genes are TRBV28 and TRBJ2-7, with a weak D call TRBD2 (5 bases). Trimming took off 5 bases at V and 6 bases at J, with 20 bases between the two ends. This CDR3 region has 15 residues. CDR1 is MDHEN, CDR2 SYDVKM, per germline. CDR3: CASSRQRERSGEQYS. Here the CDR3 DNA reads TGTGCCAGCAGTCGTCAGCGAGAGCGGAGCGGCGAGCAGTACTCC.

The genes are TRBV6-5 and TRBJ2-3; the match to TRBD1 covers 8 bases. V lost 6 bases and J lost 11; bases outside the gene matches: 16. CDR3 length equals 15 residues. The germline gives CDR1 MNHEY, CDR2 SVGAGI. This CDR3 is CASSVSRGRANKQYF. For the CDR3, the DNA is TGTGCCAGCAGCGTCTCCAGGGGGCGCGCAAATAAGCAGTATTTT.

A remark on this clonotype: This may stem from a read error, because a much larger clone lies one nucleotide away. V gene TRBV20-1 combines with J gene TRBJ1-2, with unresolved D. The CDR3 runs to 14 residues. Germline loops: CDR1 DFQATT, CDR2 SNEGSKA (reference sequence). Written as DNA, the CDR3 is TGCAGTGCTAGAGATCCAGTCCTTAACTATGACTACACCTTC. Encoded protein: CSARDPVLNYDYTF.

Notes on this clonotype: The germline gene is not matched at one end of the junction; a read error may be the cause. The chain employs TRBV12-3 or TRBV12-4 and TRBJ2-1; D ambiguous. This CDR3 region has 12 residues. The CDR3 spells CASSLRRTEQSF. The CDR3 nucleotides read TGTGCCAGCAGTTTAAGGCGGACGGAGCAGTCCTTC.

The chain uses TRBV14 and TRBJ2-7; TRBD2 is a possible D gene (6 bases). The germline V and J ends were trimmed by 2 bases and 8 bases, with 13 bases remaining between them. This CDR3 region has 13 residues. Germline CDR1 and CDR2: SGHDN and FVKESK. The CDR3 region is CASSQMGGHKQYF. The DNA of the CDR3 is TGTGCCAGCAGCCAAATGGGAGGTCACAAGCAGTACTTC.

DNA of the CDR3: TGCAGTGCTACGATACAGAGGAATGAGCAGTTCTTC. This codes for CSATIQRNEQFF. This chain joins TRBV20-1 and TRBJ2-1, with D uncertain. This CDR3 contains 12 residues. The V end was cut by 4 bases, the J end by 7 bases, with 11 bases between. Germline V lookup: CDR1 DFQATT, CDR2 SNEGSKA (reference sequence).

This clonotype was seen a single time. Mismatch with germline at one junction end may stem from a read error. V usage is TRBV6-2 or TRBV6-3 and J usage is TRBJ2-2; 7 bases agree with TRBD2. Germline loops: CDR1 MNHEY, CDR2 SVGEGT. The CDR3 extends over 14 amino acids. This CDR3 reads CSSSYSGEGGELFF. CDR3 nucleotide sequence: TGCTCCAGTAGTTACAGCGGGGAAGGCGGGGAGCTGTTTTTT.

Note on this clonotype: The germline gene is not matched at one end of the junction; a read error may be the cause. The chain employs TRBV29-1 and TRBJ2-1, with D perhaps TRBD2 (5 bases). Germline V gene data show CDR1 as SQVTM and CDR2 as ANQGSEA. CDR3 length: 14 amino acids. CDR3 residues: CSVDRAGIYNEQFF. CDR3 coding DNA: TGTAGCGTTGACCGGGCAGGTATCTACAATGAGCAGTTCTTC.

Points on this clonotype: One end of the junction does not line up with germline, which may come from a read error. The V gene is TRBV6-5, the J gene TRBJ1-4, with D maybe TRBD1 (5 bases). Looked up from germline, CDR1 is MNHEY and CDR2 is SVGAGI. The CDR3 runs to 15 residues. In DNA, the CDR3 is TGTACCAGCAGACTAAACTGGCTGGGGCCTGAAAAACTGTTTTTT. Translating gives CTSRLNWLGPEKLFF.

This clonotype came up many times. The chain is built from TRBV29-1 and TRBJ2-1; perhaps TRBD2 as D (6 bases). Trimming took 0 bases from V and 12 from J, leaving 12 bases between them. From germline, CDR1 is SQVTM and CDR2 ANQGSEA. CDR3 length: 12 amino acids. The CDR3 sequence is CSVEDHTGAQFF. CDR3 in DNA: TGCAGCGTTGAAGATCACACGGGAGCGCAGTTCTTC.

As regards this clonotype: The CDR3 does not end in the conserved phenylalanine or tryptophan, so this is likely a read error. The chain links TRBV28 to TRBJ2-7; D perhaps matches TRBD1 (6 bases). This CDR3 is built from 14 residues. Germline CDR1 MDHEN, CDR2 SYDVKM. This chain's CDR3 is CVSSLTGHLYEQYL. In DNA, the CDR3 is TGTGTCAGCAGTCTCACGGGACACCTCTACGAGCAGTACTTA.

Comments on this clonotype: A junction end diverges from the germline sequence, so it may reflect a read error. V gene TRBV29-1 combines with J gene TRBJ1-1, with 8 bases that match TRBD1. The CDR3 length is 14 residues. Germline V gene lookup returns CDR1 SQVTM and CDR2 ANQGSEA. The CDR3 nucleotides read TGTAGCGTTGACGCGGACAGGGTTGACACTGAAGCTCTCTTT. The encoded protein is CSVDADRVDTEALF.

This clonotype was counted only a few times. A much larger clone is a single base away; this may be a read error. CDR3 coding DNA: TGTGTCAGCAGCCAACAGGGAAACTATGGCTACACCTTC. Protein product: CVSSQQGNYGYTF. The genes are TRBV7-9 and TRBJ1-2; maybe TRBD1 (6 bases). Germline V lookup: CDR1 SEHNR, CDR2 FQNEAQ (reference sequence). The CDR3 consists of 13 residues.

Note on this clonotype: Sequence at one end of the junction differs from germline and may be a read error. This rearrangement joins TRBV6-5 to TRBJ1-3; D remains unclear. The CDR3 extends over 16 amino acids. Germline CDR1 MNHEY, CDR2 SVGAGI. The CDR3 is CASRSPTRGAGNIIYF. DNA of the CDR3: TGTGCCAGCAGATCCCCTACGCGCGGTGCCGGAAACATCATATATTTT.

With respect to this clonotype: Since a much larger clone is just one base distant, this may be a read error. This chain uses TRBV28 with TRBJ2-5, with unresolved D. Per the germline V gene, CDR1 is MDHEN and CDR2 is SYDVKM. The CDR3 has 13 residues. The CDR3 loop reads CASSLASVETKYF. CDR3 DNA sequence: TGTGCCAGCAGTTTGGCCAGTGTGGAGACCAAGTACTTC.

This clonotype appeared a single time. At one end the junction does not follow the germline gene, possibly because of a read error. The gene calls are TRBV11-2 and TRBJ2-3, with TRBD2 matching 9 bases. There are 19 residues in the CDR3. Germline V gene lookup returns CDR1 SGHAT and CDR2 FQNNGV. CDR3 coding DNA: TGTACCAGCAGCTTAGATGTAGCGGGAGTAGGGTGTGGCACAGATACGCAGTATTTT. Amino acid sequence: CTSSLDVAGVGCGTDTQYF.

A note on this clonotype: Sequence at one end of the junction differs from germline and may be a read error. This chain joins TRBV6-2 or TRBV6-3 and TRBJ2-7, with 7 positions matching TRBD2. CDR3 length: 15 residues. Per germline, CDR1 MNHEY and CDR2 SVGEGT. CDR3 nucleotide sequence: TGTGCTAGCAGTTACCCGGCGGGAGTCCCCTACGAGCAATACTTC. Residues: CASSYPAGVPYEQYF.

Worth noting for this clonotype: The CDR3 does not close with the conserved phenylalanine or tryptophan, likely indicating a read error. The J gene is TRBJ2-7, the V gene TRBV11-2, with 9 positions matching TRBD1. Germline V gives CDR1 SGHAT, CDR2 FQNNGV. Unmatched junction bases numbered 7, after V lost 5 bases and J lost 2 bases. The CDR3 loop spans 15 amino acids. The chain's CDR3 is CASSSGTGRTYEQYS. The CDR3, as DNA: TGTGCCAGCAGCAGTGGGACAGGGCGCACCTACGAGCAGTACTCC.

In the case of this clonotype: The CDR3 does not close with the conserved phenylalanine or tryptophan, likely indicating a read error. V gene TRBV12-3 or TRBV12-4 combines with J gene TRBJ2-1, with a tentative D call TRBD2 (5 bases). The CDR3 totals 15 residues. Trimming removed 7 bases from V and 3 bases from J, with 16 bases in between. Here the CDR3 reads CASTLPEDLYNEQFL. The DNA for the CDR3 is TGTGCCAGCACGTTACCGGAGGACCTCTACAATGAGCAGTTCTTA.

This clonotype was counted ten times or more. CDR3 coding DNA: TGCAGCGCGAGGGACGGACGCACAGATACGCAGTATTTT. Encoded protein: CSARDGRTDTQYF. The chain uses TRBV29-1 and TRBJ2-3; possibly TRBD1 or TRBD2 for D (5 bases each). The germline V and J ends were trimmed by 7 bases and 1 base, with 12 bases remaining between them. Germline CDR1 SQVTM, CDR2 ANQGSEA. This CDR3 is 13 amino acids long.

Concerning this clonotype itself: A read error is likely, as this CDR3 ends without the conserved phenylalanine or tryptophan. The J gene is TRBJ2-7, the V gene TRBV11-3; possible D gene TRBD2, 6 bases. V lost 2 bases and J lost 4, with 9 bases in between. Germline CDR1 reads SGHNT; CDR2 reads YENEEA. The CDR3 runs 13 residues. Written as DNA, the CDR3 is TGTGCCAGCAGCTTAAGGAGGGGTTACGAGCAGTACTCC. Its translation: CASSLRRGYEQYS.

The gene calls are TRBV6-6 and TRBJ1-1; 7 positions agree with TRBD1. With 10 bases clipped from V and 0 bases from J, the junction kept 14 bases outside the gene matches. The V gene's germline CDR1 is MNHNY and CDR2 SVGAGI (reference sequence). The CDR3 length is 16 residues. In nucleotides, the CDR3 is TGTGCCAACGGTTACTCTCAGGGGGGGATGAACACTGAAGCTTTCTTT. It specifies CANGYSQGGMNTEAFF.

J is TRBJ1-4 and V is TRBV10-3; tentatively, D is TRBD1 (6 bases). The length of the CDR3 is 14 residues. The V and J ends lost 6 bases and 4 bases respectively, with 12 bases between them. Germline V lookup: CDR1 ENHRY, CDR2 SYGVKD. The CDR3 nucleotides are TGTGCCATCAGGGACAGTACAATTAATGAAAAACTGTTTTTT. The encoded protein is CAIRDSTINEKLFF.

This clonotype was counted once. An end of the junction does not agree with germline; a read error may underlie this. This sequence joins TRBV7-9 and TRBJ2-4; 7 nucleotides match TRBD1. This CDR3 is 13 amino acids long. Germline-derived CDR1 and CDR2 are SEHNR and FQNEAQ (reference sequence). The CDR3 nucleotides are TGTGCCAGCAGCAAGGGGGCCAAGAACATTCAGTACTTC. Protein product: CASSKGAKNIQYF. Filled out from reference TRBV7-9 and TRBJ2-4, the complete variable domain reads DTGVSQNPRHKITKRGQNVTFRCDPISEHNRLYWYRQTLGQGPEFLTYFQNEAQLEKSRLLSDRFSAERPKGSFSTLEIQRTEQGDSAMYLCASSKGAKNIQYFGAGTRLSVL.

Of note for this clonotype: A junction boundary mismatches the germline segment, possibly from a read error. The chain employs TRBV4-1 and TRBJ2-1, with 7 bases matching TRBD2. This CDR3 comprises 16 residues. Germline V CDR1 and CDR2: MGHRA, YSYEKL. The CDR3 sequence: CTSSQVTSRRRNEQFF. The CDR3 DNA is TGCACCAGCAGCCAAGTGACTAGCAGGAGAAGAAATGAGCAGTTCTTC.

This clonotype has a single count. Its ends do not fully match the called genes, so a read error is possible. J is TRBJ2-7 and V is TRBV4-1; D perhaps matches TRBD2 (6 bases). The CDR3 spans 16 residues. CDR1 and CDR2 from the germline V gene are MGHRA and YSYEKL. For the CDR3, the DNA is TGCGCCAGCAGTCCCCGGGGCGGGAAAAAGGAATACGAGCAGTGTTTC. Encoded protein: CASSPRGGKKEYEQCF.

As for this clonotype: This likely comes from a read error, as the CDR3 has no conserved phenylalanine or tryptophan at its end. The chain is built from TRBV6-5 and TRBJ1-2; the D is unclear. Trimming cost V 6 bases and J 6 bases, with 8 bases left between them. Germline V gives CDR1 MNHEY, CDR2 SVGAGI. CDR3 length: 11 amino acids. The CDR3 protein is CASSYGDGYTL. In DNA form, the CDR3 reads TGTGCCAGCAGCTACGGTGATGGCTACACCTTA.

Comment on this clonotype: One end of the junction fails to match germline, which may point to a read error. V and J are TRBV6-1 and TRBJ1-5, with D perhaps TRBD1 (5 bases). CDR1 and CDR2 (germline): MNHNS, SASEGT. The CDR3 is 16 residues long. CDR3 loop: CASSERASREDQPKHF. CDR3 in DNA: TGTGCCAGCAGTGAAAGGGCCTCCAGGGAGGACCAGCCCAAGCATTTT.